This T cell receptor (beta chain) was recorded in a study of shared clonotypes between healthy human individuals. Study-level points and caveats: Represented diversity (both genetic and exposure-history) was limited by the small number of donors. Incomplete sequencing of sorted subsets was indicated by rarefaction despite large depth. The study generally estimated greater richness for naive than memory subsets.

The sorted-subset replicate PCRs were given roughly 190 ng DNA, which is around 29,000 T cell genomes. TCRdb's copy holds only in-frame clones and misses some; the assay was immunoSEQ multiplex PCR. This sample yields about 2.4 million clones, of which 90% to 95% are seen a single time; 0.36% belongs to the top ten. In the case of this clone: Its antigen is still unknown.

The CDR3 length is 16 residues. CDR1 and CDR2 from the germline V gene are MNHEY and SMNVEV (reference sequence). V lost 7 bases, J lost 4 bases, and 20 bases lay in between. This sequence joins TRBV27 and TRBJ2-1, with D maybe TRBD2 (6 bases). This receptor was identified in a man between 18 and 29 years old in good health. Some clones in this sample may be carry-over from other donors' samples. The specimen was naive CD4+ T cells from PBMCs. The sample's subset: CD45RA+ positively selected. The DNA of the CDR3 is TGTGCCAGCACGAGTACCACGGGAGTCTGGTACAATGAGCAGTTCTTC. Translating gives CASTSTTGVWYNEQFF.